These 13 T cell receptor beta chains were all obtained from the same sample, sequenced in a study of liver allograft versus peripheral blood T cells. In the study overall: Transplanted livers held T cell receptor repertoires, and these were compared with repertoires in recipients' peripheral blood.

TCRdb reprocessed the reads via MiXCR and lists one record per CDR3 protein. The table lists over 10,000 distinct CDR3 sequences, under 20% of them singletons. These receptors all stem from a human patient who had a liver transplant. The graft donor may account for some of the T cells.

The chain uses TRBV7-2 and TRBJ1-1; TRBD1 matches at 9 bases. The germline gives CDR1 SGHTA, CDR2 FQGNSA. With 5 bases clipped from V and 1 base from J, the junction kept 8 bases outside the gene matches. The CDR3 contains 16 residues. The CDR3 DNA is TGTGCCAGCAGCCCACAACAGGGGGCTTGGAACACTGAAGCTTTCTTT. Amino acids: CASSPQQGAWNTEAFF.

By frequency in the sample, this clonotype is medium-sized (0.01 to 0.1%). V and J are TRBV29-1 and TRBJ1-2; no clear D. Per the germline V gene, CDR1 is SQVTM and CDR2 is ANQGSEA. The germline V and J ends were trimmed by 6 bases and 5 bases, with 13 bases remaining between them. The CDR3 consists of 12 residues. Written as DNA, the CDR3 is TGCAGCGTGTCTAGCGGAAAGTATGGCTACACCTTC. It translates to CSVSSGKYGYTF.

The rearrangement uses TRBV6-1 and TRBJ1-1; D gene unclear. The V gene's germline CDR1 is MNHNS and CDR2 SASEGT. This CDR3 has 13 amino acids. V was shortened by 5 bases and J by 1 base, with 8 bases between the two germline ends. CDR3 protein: CASSYLWNTEAFF. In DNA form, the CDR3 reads TGTGCCAGCAGTTATCTGTGGAACACTGAAGCTTTCTTT.

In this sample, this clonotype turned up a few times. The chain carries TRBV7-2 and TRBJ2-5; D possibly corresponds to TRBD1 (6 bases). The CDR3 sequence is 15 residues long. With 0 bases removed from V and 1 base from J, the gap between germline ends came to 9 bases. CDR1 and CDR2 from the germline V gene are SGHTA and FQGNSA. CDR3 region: CASSLARTAQETQYF. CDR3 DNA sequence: TGTGCCAGCAGCTTAGCGAGGACAGCCCAAGAGACCCAGTACTTC.

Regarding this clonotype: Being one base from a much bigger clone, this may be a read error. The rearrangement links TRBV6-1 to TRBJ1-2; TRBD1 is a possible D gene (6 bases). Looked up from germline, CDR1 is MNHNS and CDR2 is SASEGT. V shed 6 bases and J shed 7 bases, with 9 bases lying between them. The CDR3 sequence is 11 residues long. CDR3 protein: CASRGARGYTF. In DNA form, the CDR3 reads TGTGCCAGCAGGGGGGCGCGTGGCTACACCTTC.

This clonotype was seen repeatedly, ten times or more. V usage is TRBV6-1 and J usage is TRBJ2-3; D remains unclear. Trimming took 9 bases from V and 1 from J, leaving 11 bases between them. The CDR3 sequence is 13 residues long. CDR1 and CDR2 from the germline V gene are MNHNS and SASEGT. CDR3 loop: CASSLTGTDTQYF. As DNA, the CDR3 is TGTGCCAGTTCCCTGACTGGCACAGATACGCAGTATTTT.

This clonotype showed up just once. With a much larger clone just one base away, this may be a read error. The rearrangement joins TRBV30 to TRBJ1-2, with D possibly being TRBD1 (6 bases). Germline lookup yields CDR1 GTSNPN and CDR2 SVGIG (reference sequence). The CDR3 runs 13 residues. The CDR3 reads CAWKTGPRDGYAF. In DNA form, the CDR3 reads TGTGCCTGGAAAACAGGGCCGAGGGACGGCTACGCCTTC.

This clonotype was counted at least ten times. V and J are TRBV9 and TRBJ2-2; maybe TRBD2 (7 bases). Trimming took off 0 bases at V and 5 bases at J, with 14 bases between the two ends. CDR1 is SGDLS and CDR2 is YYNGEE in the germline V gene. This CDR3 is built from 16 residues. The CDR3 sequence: CASSVGGGASTGELFF. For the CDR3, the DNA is TGTGCCAGCAGCGTAGGAGGGGGGGCCTCAACCGGGGAGCTGTTTTTT.

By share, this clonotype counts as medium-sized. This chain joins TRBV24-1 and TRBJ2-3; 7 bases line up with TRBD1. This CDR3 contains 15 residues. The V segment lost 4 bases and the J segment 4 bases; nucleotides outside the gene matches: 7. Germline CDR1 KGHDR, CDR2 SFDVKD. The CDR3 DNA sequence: TGTGCCACCAGTGACGGGACAGACCGACCAGATACGCAGTATTTT. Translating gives CATSDGTDRPDTQYF.

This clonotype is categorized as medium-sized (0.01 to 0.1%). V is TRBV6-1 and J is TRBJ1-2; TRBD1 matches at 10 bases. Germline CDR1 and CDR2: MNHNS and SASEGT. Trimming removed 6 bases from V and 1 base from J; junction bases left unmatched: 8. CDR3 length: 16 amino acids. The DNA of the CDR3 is TGTGCCAGCAGGTCTTCGACAGGGGGCCTTAACTATGGCTACACCTTC. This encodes CASRSSTGGLNYGYTF.

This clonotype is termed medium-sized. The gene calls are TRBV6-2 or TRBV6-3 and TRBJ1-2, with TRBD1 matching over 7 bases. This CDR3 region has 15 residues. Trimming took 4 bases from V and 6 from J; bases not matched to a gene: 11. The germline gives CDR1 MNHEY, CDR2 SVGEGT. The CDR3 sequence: CASSFPGRRGDGYTF. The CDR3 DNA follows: TGTGCCAGCAGTTTTCCGGGACGCAGGGGGGATGGCTACACCTTC.

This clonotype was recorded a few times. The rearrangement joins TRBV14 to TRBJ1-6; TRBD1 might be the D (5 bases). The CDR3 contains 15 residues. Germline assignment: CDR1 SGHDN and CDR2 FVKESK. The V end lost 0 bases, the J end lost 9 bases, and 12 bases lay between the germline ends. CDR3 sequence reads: CASSQDPGLSSPLHF. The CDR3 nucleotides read TGTGCCAGCAGCCAAGATCCGGGACTGAGTTCACCCCTCCACTTT. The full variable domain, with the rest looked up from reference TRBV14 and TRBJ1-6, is EAGVTQFPSHSVIEKGQTVTLRCDPISGHDNLYWYRRVMGKEIKFLLHFVKESKQDESGMPNNRFLAERTGGTYSTLKVQPAELEDSGVYFCASSQDPGLSSPLHFGNGTRLTVT.

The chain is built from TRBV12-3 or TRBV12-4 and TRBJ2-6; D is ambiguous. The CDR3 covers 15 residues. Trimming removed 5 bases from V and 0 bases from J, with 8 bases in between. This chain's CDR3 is CASSPRSSGANVLTF. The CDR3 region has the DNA TGTGCCAGCAGTCCCCGAAGCTCTGGGGCCAACGTCCTGACTTTC.